This T cell receptor (beta chain) is from a study of T cell responses to AZD1222 COVID-19 vaccine. Produced via immunoSEQ multiplex PCR; TCRdb's table is partial and in-frame only. This sample yields around 100,000 clones, of which approximately 87% are seen a single time; approximately 15% belongs to the top ten. The junction had 8 bases not matched to a gene; V was cut back by 6 bases and J by 0 bases. The V gene's germline CDR1 is MNHEY and CDR2 SVGEGT. The CDR3 contains 17 residues. This clone was seen more than once but under ten times. This receptor was identified in an adult in good health. The sequencing here drew on peripheral blood, taken on day 0 of AZD1222 vaccination. The V call is TRBV6-2 or TRBV6-3, the J call TRBJ2-7, with 13 bases matching TRBD2. CDR3 bases: TGTGCCAGCAGCCACGGGACTAGCGGGGTTAACTCCTACGAGCAGTACTTC. Amino acids: CASSHGTSGVNSYEQYF.